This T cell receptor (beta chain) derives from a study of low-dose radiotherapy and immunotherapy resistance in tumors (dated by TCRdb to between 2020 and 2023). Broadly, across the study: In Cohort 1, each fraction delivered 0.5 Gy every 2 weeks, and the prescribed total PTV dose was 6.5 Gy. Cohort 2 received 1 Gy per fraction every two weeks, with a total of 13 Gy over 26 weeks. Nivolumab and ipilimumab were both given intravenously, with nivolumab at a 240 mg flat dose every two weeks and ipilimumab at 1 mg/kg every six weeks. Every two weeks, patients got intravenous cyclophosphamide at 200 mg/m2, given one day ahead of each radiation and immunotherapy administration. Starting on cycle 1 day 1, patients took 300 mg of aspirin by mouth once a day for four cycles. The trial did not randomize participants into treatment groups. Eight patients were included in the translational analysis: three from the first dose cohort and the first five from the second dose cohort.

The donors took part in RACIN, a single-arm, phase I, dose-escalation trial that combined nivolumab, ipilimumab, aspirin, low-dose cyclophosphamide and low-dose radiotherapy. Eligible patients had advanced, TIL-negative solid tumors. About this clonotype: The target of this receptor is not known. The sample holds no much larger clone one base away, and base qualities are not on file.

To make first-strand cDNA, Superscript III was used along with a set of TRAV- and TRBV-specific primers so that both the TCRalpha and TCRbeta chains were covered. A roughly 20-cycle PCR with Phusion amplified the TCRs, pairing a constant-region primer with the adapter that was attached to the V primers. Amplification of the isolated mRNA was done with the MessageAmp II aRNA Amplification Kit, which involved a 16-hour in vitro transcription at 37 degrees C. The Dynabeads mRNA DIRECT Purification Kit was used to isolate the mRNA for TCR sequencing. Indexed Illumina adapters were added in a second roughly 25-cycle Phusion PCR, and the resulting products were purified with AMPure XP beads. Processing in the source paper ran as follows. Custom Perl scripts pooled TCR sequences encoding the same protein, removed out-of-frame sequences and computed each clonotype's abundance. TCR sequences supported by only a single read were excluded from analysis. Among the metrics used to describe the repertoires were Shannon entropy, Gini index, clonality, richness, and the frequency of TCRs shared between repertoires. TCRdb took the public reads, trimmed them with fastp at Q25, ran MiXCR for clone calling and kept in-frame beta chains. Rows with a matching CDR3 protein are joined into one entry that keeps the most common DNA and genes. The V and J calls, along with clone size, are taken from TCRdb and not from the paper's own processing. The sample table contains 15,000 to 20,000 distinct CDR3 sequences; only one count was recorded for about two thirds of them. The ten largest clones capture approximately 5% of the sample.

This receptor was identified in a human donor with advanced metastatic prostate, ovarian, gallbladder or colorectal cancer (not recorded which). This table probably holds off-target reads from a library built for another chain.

The sequenced DNA: TGTGCCAGCAGCGAGACTAGCGGTAGCACAGATACGCAGTATTTT. The encoded protein is CASSETSGSTDTQYF. The rearranged segments are TRBV5-4 and TRBJ2-3, and TRBD2 matches 9 of the central bases. From a lookup of the germline V gene (reference sequence), CDR1 and CDR2 are SGHNT and YYREEE. Relative to germline, V is missing 4 bases and J is missing 0 bases, with 3 bases of the junction outside any gene match. The CDR3 starts with the cysteine, ends with the phenylalanine, and has 15 residues. Of all the DNA, just the CDR3 is kept, 45 bases in frame from base 1.